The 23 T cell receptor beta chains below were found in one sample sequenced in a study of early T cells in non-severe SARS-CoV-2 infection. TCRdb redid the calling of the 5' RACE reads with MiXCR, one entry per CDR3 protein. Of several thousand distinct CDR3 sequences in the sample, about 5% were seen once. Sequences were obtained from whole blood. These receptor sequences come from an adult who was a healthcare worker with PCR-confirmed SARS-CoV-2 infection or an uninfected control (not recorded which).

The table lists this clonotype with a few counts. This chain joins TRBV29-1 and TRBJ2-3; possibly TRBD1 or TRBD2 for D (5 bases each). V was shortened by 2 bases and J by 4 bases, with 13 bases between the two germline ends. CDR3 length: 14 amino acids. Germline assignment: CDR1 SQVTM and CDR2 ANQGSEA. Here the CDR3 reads CSVEPGGSADTQYF. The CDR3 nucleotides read TGCAGCGTTGAACCTGGGGGTAGCGCAGATACGCAGTATTTT.

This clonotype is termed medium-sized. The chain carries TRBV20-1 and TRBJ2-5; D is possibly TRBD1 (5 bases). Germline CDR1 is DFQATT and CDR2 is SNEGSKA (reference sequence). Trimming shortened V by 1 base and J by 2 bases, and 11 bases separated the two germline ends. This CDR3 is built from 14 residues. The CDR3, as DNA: TGCAGTGCTAGAGTGGCAGGGCGGCAAGAGACCCAGTACTTC. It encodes CSARVAGRQETQYF.

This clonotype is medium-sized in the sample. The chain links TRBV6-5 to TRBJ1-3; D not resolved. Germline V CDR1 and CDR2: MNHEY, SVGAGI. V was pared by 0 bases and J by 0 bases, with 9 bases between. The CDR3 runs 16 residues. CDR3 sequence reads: CASSYSLESSGNTIYF. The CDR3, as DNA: TGTGCCAGCAGTTACTCGCTTGAAAGCTCTGGAAACACCATATATTTT.

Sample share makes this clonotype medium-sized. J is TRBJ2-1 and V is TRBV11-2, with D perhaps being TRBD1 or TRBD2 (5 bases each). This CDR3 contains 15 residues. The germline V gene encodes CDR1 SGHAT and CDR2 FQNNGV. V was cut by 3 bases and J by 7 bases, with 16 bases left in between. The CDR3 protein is CASSFGADRRNEQFF. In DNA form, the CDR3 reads TGTGCCAGCAGCTTCGGGGCTGACCGTAGGAATGAGCAGTTCTTC.

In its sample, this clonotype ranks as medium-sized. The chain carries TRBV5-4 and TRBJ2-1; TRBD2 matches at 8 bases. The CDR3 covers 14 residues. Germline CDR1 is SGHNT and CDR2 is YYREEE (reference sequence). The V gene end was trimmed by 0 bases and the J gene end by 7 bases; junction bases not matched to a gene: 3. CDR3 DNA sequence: TGTGCCAGCAGCTTGGGACTAGCGTTGAATGAGCAGTTCTTC. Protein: CASSLGLALNEQFF.

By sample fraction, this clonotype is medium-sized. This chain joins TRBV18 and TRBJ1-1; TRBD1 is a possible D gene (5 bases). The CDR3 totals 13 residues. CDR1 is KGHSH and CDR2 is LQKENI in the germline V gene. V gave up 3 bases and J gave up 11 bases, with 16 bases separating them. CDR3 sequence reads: CASSPGVPEGAFF. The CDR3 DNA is TGTGCCAGCTCACCGGGTGTCCCAGAGGGGGCTTTCTTT.

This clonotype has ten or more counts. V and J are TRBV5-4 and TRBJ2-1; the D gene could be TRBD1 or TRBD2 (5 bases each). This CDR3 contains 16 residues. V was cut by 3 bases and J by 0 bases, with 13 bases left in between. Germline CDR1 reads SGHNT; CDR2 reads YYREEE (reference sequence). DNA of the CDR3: TGTGCCAGCAGCTGGGACCCCTACGACTCCTACAATGAGCAGTTCTTC. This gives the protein CASSWDPYDSYNEQFF.

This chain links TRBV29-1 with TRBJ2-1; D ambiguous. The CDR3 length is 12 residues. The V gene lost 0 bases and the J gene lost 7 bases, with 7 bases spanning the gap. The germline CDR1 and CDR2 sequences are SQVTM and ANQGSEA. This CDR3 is CSVEDLGNEQFF. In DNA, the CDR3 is TGCAGCGTTGAAGATCTGGGGAATGAGCAGTTCTTC.

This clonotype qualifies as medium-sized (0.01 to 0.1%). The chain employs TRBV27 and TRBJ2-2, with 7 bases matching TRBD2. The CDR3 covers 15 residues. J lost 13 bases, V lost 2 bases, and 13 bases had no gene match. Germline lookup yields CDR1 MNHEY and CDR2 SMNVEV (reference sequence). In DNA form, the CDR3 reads TGTGCCAGCAGTTTAGTGGGCGGGAGCTTCGGCGGGCTGTTTTTT. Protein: CASSLVGGSFGGLFF.

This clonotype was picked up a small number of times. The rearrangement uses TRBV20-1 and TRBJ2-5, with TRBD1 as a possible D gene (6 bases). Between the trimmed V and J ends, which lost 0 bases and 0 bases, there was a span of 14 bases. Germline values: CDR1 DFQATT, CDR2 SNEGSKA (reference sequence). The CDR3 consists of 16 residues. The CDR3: CSARERVGAYQETQYF. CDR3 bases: TGCAGTGCTAGAGAGCGGGTGGGGGCCTACCAAGAGACCCAGTACTTC.

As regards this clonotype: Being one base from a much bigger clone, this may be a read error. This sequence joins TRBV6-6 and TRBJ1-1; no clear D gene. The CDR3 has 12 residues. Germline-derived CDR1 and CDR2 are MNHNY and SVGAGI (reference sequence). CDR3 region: CASSESLLGAIF. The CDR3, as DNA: TGTGCCAGCAGTGAATCCCTCCTGGGAGCTATCTTT.

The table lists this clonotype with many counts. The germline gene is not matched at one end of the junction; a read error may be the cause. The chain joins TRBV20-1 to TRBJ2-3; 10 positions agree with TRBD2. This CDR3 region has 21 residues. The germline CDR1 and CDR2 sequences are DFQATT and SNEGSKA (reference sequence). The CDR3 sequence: CSARVLAGTSGTLTPLGTQYF. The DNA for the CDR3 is TGCAGTGCAAGAGTACTAGCGGGGACGTCGGGTACGCTGACCCCCCTGGGTACGCAGTATTTT.

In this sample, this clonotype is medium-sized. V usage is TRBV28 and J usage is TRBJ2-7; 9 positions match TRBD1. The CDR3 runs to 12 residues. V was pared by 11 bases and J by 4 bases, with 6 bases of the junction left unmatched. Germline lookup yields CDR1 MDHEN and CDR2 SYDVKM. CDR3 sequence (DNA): TGTGCCGTCCGGGACAGGGCTTACGAGCAGTACTTC. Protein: CAVRDRAYEQYF.

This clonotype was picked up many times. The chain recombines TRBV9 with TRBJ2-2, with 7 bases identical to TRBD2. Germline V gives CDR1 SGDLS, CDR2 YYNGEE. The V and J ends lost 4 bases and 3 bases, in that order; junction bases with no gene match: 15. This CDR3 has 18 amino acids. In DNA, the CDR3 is TGTGCCAGCAGCCCTCACCTGGGGGGGAGGGCGGACACCGGGGAGCTGTTTTTT. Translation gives CASSPHLGGRADTGELFF.

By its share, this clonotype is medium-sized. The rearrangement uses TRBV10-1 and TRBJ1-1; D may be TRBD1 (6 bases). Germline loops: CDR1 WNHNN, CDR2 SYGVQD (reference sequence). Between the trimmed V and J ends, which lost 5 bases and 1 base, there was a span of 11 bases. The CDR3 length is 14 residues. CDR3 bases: TGCGCCAGCAGTTCGGGGGCGCGGAACACTGAAGCTTTCTTT. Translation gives CASSSGARNTEAFF.

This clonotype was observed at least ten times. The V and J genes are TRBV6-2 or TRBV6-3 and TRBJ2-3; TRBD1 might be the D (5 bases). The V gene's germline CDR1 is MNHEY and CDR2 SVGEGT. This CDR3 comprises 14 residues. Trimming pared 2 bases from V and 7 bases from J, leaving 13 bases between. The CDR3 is CASSYDAGPNTQYF. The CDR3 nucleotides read TGTGCCAGCAGTTACGATGCAGGGCCGAATACGCAGTATTTT.

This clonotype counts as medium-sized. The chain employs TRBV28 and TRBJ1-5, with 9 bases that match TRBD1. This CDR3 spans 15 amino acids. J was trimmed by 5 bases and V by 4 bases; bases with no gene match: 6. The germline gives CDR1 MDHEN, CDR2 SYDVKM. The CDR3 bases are TGTGCCAGCAGTTCAACCGGGACAGGGTATCAGCCCCAGCATTTT. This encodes CASSSTGTGYQPQHF.

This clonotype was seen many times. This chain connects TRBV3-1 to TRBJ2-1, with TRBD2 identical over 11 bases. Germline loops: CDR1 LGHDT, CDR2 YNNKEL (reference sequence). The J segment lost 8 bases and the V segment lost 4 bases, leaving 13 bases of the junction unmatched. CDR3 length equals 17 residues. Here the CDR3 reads CASSRLAGGTWVDEQFF. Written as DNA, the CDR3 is TGTGCCAGCAGCCGGCTAGCGGGAGGAACCTGGGTCGATGAGCAGTTCTTC.

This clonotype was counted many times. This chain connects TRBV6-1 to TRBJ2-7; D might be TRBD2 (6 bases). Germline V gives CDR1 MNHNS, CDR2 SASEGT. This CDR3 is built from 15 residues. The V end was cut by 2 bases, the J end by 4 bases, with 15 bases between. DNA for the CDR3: TGTGCCAGCAGTGAAAGAGGCGGGGCTGTTTACGAGCAGTACTTC. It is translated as CASSERGGAVYEQYF.

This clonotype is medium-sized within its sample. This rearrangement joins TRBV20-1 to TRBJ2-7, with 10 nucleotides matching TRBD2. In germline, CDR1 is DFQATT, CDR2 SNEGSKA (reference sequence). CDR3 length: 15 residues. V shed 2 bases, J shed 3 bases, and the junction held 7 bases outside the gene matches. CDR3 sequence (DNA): TGCAGTGCTAGACGCCCTAGCGGGAGTCGCTACGAGCAGTACTTC. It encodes CSARRPSGSRYEQYF.

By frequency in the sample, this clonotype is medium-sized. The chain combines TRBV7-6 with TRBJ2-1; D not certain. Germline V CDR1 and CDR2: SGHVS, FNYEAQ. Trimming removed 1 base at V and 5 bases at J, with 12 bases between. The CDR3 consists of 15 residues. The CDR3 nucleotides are TGTGCCAGCAGCTTAGATGGGTCTAGTCACAATGAGCAGTTCTTC. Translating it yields CASSLDGSSHNEQFF.

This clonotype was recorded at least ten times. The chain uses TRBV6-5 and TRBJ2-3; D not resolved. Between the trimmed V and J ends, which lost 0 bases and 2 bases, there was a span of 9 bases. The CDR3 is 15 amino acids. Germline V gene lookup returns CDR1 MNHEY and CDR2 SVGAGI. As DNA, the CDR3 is TGTGCCAGCAGTTACTCGACCGGAGTCACAGATACGCAGTATTTT. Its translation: CASSYSTGVTDTQYF.

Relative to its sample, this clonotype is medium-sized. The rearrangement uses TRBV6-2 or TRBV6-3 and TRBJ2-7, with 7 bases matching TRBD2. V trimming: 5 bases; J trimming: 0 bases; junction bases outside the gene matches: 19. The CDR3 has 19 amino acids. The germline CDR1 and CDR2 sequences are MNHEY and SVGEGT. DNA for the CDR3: TGTGCCAGCAGTCTCTCCCTGGACGGGAGGCGATTCAGCTCCTACGAGCAGTACTTC. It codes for CASSLSLDGRRFSSYEQYF.